This T cell receptor beta chain was sequenced in a study of blood T cell repertoires in COVID-19. This CDR3 spans 17 amino acids. The V gene lost 4 bases and the J gene lost 0 bases, with 16 bases spanning the gap. The germline V gene has CDR1 SGHDN and CDR2 FVKESK. Here immunoSEQ multiplex PCR was the method, and the copy in TCRdb shows in-frame clones only, minus some. Among approximately 250,000 clones listed, around four fifths were seen once. The specimen was peripheral blood. The chain joins TRBV14 to TRBJ1-3; no firm D call. The receptor was derived from a woman in her sixties with active or convalescent COVID-19. The CDR3 is CASSPVSWRSSGNTIYF. The DNA of the CDR3 is TGTGCCAGCAGCCCGGTCTCTTGGAGGAGCTCTGGAAACACCATATATTTT.